Listed here are 27 T cell receptor beta chains from one sample, sequenced in a study of radiation and T cells in renal cell carcinoma. The sample's time point: blood 4 weeks post-SBRT, at nephrectomy. The treatment is: 15 Gy SBRT to primary tumor, nephrectomy 4 weeks later. Clones were sequenced by immunoSEQ multiplex PCR, and TCRdb holds only the in-frame ones, with some missing. This sample has some 78,000 clones; 89% occur once, and the top ten carry around 6%. The sequencing here drew on blood, taken from a patient whose treatment included radiotherapy and nephrectomy. Receptors were obtained from a woman in her 70s with renal cell carcinoma.

The gene calls are TRBV20-1 and TRBJ1-2; D remains ambiguous. Germline V gene data show CDR1 as DFQATT and CDR2 as SNEGSKA (reference sequence). Between the trimmed V and J ends, which lost 6 bases and 5 bases, there was a span of 10 bases. The CDR3 extends over 11 amino acids. The CDR3 DNA reads TGCAGTGCCGCGGCGGGTTATGGCTACACCTTC. Its protein product is CSAAAGYGYTF.

V is TRBV19 and J is TRBJ2-3; D perhaps matches TRBD2 (5 bases). Germline V gene lookup returns CDR1 LNHDA and CDR2 SQIVND (reference sequence). This CDR3 is 15 amino acids long. Deletions cut 3 bases from V and 0 bases from J, with 10 bases between. The CDR3 DNA reads TGTGCCAGTAGTATGAAAGGGAGTAGCACAGATACGCAGTATTTT. Protein product: CASSMKGSSTDTQYF.

In its sample, this clone was seen a few times. The rearrangement links TRBV5-1 to TRBJ1-1, with 8 bases aligning to TRBD1. The CDR3 is 14 residues long. The trim removed 4 bases at V and 4 bases at J, leaving 6 bases unmatched. Germline CDR1 and CDR2: SGHRS and YFSETQ. CDR3 in amino acids: CASSTGQVFTEAFF. In DNA form, the CDR3 reads TGCGCCAGCAGCACGGGACAGGTCTTCACTGAAGCTTTCTTT.

In DNA, the CDR3 is TGTGCCAGCAGCTTAATAGACACCTACAATGAGCAGTTCTTC. This sequence encodes CASSLIDTYNEQFF. This chain joins TRBV11-1 and TRBJ2-1; D is uncertain. The CDR3 has 14 residues. The V end lost 2 bases, the J end lost 2 bases, and 7 bases lay between the germline ends. The germline gives CDR1 SGHAT, CDR2 FQDESV (reference sequence).

The V call is TRBV5-4, the J call TRBJ2-1, with 11 nucleotides matching TRBD2. Germline assignment: CDR1 SGHNT and CDR2 YYREEE (reference sequence). The V segment lost 4 bases and the J segment 1 base; nucleotides outside the gene matches: 4. The CDR3 length is 16 residues. Here the CDR3 DNA reads TGTGCCAGCAGCCCTACTAGCGGGGGTTCCTACAATGAGCAGTTCTTC. This encodes CASSPTSGGSYNEQFF.

The CDR3: CASSRQGGTEAFF. CDR3 in DNA: TGTGCCAGCAGCCGACAGGGGGGAACTGAAGCTTTCTTT. V is TRBV5-5 and J is TRBJ1-1, with 9 bases fitting TRBD1. Germline trimming cut 4 bases from V and 5 bases from J; bases unmatched to any gene: 3. The CDR3 spans 13 residues. CDR1 and CDR2 (germline): SGHKS, YYEKEE (reference sequence).

The chain employs TRBV30 and TRBJ2-1, with 12 nucleotides matching TRBD1. There are 14 residues in the CDR3. Trimming removed 5 bases from V and 8 bases from J; junction bases left unmatched: 7. Germline values: CDR1 GTSNPN, CDR2 SVGIG (reference sequence). The CDR3 bases are TGTGCCTGGTCAGGGGACAGGGGGCAGGATGAGCAGTTCTTC. It codes for CAWSGDRGQDEQFF. Filled out from reference TRBV30 and TRBJ2-1, the complete variable domain reads SQTIHQWPATLVQPVGSPLSLECTVEGTSNPNLYWYRQAAGRGLQLLFYSVGIGQISSEVPQNLSASRPQDRQFILSSKKLLLSDSGFYLCAWSGDRGQDEQFFGPGTRLTVL.

This chain uses TRBV27 with TRBJ1-1, with D hard to call. Trimming took off 2 bases at V and 2 bases at J, with 15 bases between the two ends. This CDR3 contains 16 residues. The germline V gene encodes CDR1 MNHEY and CDR2 SMNVEV (reference sequence). In DNA, the CDR3 is TGTGCCAGCAGTTTACCCCGCGGGTTAGGAAACACTGAAGCTTTCTTT. Amino acids: CASSLPRGLGNTEAFF.

The V and J genes are TRBV19 and TRBJ1-5, with 7 bases identical to TRBD1. V shed 6 bases and J 0 bases; nucleotides not matched to a gene: 8. This CDR3 spans 16 amino acids. Per germline, CDR1 LNHDA and CDR2 SQIVND (reference sequence). The CDR3 coding sequence is TGTGCCAGTAGAGGAGAGGCAGGGGGTAGCAATCAGCCCCAGCATTTT. It yields the protein CASRGEAGGSNQPQHF.

This chain uses TRBV7-6 with TRBJ2-5; D is unclear. The CDR3 consists of 13 residues. The V end lost 2 bases, the J end lost 8 bases, and 12 bases lay between the germline ends. Per germline, CDR1 SGHVS and CDR2 FNYEAQ. The CDR3 loop reads CASSLNEGVTQYF. In nucleotides, the CDR3 is TGTGCCAGCAGCTTAAACGAAGGAGTCACCCAGTACTTC.

J is TRBJ1-6 and V is TRBV2; a weak D match, TRBD1 (5 bases). This CDR3 spans 14 amino acids. Per germline, CDR1 SNHLY and CDR2 FYNNEI. Trimming took off 6 bases at V and 10 bases at J, with 16 bases between the two ends. The CDR3, as DNA: TGTGCCAGCAGATTAGGGCAGGGCGGGTCACCCCTCCACTTT. Protein product: CASRLGQGGSPLHF.

V gene TRBV7-9 combines with J gene TRBJ1-4; 10 bases fit TRBD1. The V gene end was trimmed by 4 bases and the J gene end by 9 bases; junction bases not matched to a gene: 5. This CDR3 has 14 amino acids. Germline CDR1 reads SEHNR; CDR2 reads FQNEAQ (reference sequence). DNA for the CDR3: TGTGCCAGCAGCTCCGGGACAGGGGCCAAAAAACTGTTTTTT. Translating gives CASSSGTGAKKLFF.

The gene calls are TRBV19 and TRBJ1-2; D perhaps matches TRBD1 (6 bases). The germline V gene encodes CDR1 LNHDA and CDR2 SQIVND (reference sequence). Trimming removed 7 bases at V and 3 bases at J, with 12 bases between. The CDR3 length is 13 residues. CDR3 sequence: CASTADRYYGYTF. The CDR3, as DNA: TGTGCCAGTACTGCGGACAGATACTATGGCTACACCTTC.

The genes are TRBV5-8 and TRBJ2-2; no clear D gene. Germline values: CDR1 SGHTS, CDR2 YDEGEE. The length of the CDR3 is 13 residues. The V and J ends lost 3 bases and 6 bases respectively, with 9 bases between them. DNA for the CDR3: TGTGCCAGCAGCTCGGACGCCCCCGGGGAGCTGTTTTTT. Translated, it gives CASSSDAPGELFF.

In nucleotides, the CDR3 is TGCGCCAGCAGCCAAGCCCCCGTAGACAGGGAGGCAACTAATGAAAAACTGTTTTTT. It codes for CASSQAPVDREATNEKLFF. The chain joins TRBV4-1 to TRBJ1-4; 7 bases fit TRBD1. The J segment lost 0 bases and the V segment lost 1 base, leaving 11 bases of the junction unmatched. Germline-derived CDR1 and CDR2 are MGHRA and YSYEKL. The CDR3 is 19 residues long.

The chain couples TRBV19 to TRBJ1-6; 11 bases fit TRBD1. The CDR3 has 15 amino acids. Germline V gives CDR1 LNHDA, CDR2 SQIVND (reference sequence). With 5 bases clipped from V and 7 bases from J, the junction kept 4 bases outside the gene matches. The CDR3, as DNA: TGTGCCAGTAGTGCCGGGACAGGGGGAAATTCACCCCTCCACTTT. Protein sequence: CASSAGTGGNSPLHF.

The rearrangement links TRBV23-1 to TRBJ2-2; no reliable D call. TRBV23-1 is assigned to the ORF class and has an uncertain function. V gave up 0 bases and J gave up 3 bases, with 20 bases separating them. The CDR3 runs to 19 residues. The CDR3 bases are TGCGCCAGCAGTCAATCTGAGTTAGTCAGTAGTGGGGACACCGGGGAGCTGTTTTTT. Its translation: CASSQSELVSSGDTGELFF.

The chain links TRBV19 to TRBJ1-1; D remains unclear. The ends were cut back, 3 bases at V and 3 bases at J, with 5 bases in the middle. Germline V lookup: CDR1 LNHDA, CDR2 SQIVND (reference sequence). CDR3 length equals 12 residues. CDR3 coding DNA: TGTGCCAGTAGTATTCCATACACTGAAGCTTTCTTT. Its translation is CASSIPYTEAFF. Supplemented by reference TRBV19 and TRBJ1-1, the full variable domain reads DGGITQSPKYLFRKEGQNVTLSCEQNLNHDAMYWYRQDPGQGLRLIYYSQIVNDFQKGDIAEGYSVSREKKESFPLTVTSAQKNPTAFYLCASSIPYTEAFFGQGTRLTVV.

The chain employs TRBV7-2 and TRBJ2-1; D might be TRBD2 (7 bases). This CDR3 has 15 amino acids. V was shortened by 1 base and J by 6 bases, with 13 bases between the two germline ends. The germline V gene has CDR1 SGHTA and CDR2 FQGNSA. CDR3 in DNA: TGTGCCAGCAGCTTAGGAGGGGGGGCCCTCAATGAGCAGTTCTTC. Protein: CASSLGGGALNEQFF.

The chain has TRBV6-5 and TRBJ2-3, with a weak D call TRBD2 (6 bases). Germline CDR1 is MNHEY and CDR2 is SVGAGI. The V end lost 4 bases, the J end lost 3 bases, and 8 bases lay between the germline ends. The CDR3 sequence is 13 residues long. CDR3 coding DNA: TGTGCCAGCAGTTTGGAGGGAACAGATACGCAGTATTTT. As protein: CASSLEGTDTQYF.

The CDR3 bases are TGTGCCAGCAGCTTAGAGTCCAGTTCTTATGGCTACACCTTC. Protein: CASSLESSSYGYTF. The V call is TRBV11-1, the J call TRBJ1-2; no definite D call. Germline CDR1 is SGHAT and CDR2 is FQDESV (reference sequence). The length of the CDR3 is 14 residues. V lost 1 base and J lost 5, with 11 bases in between. Full variable domain (missing parts from reference TRBV11-1 and TRBJ1-2): EAEVAQSPRYKITEKSQAVAFWCDPISGHATLYWYRQILGQGPELLVQFQDESVVDDSQLPKDRFSAERLKGVDSTLKIQPAELGDSAMYLCASSLESSSYGYTFGSGTRLTVV.

J is TRBJ1-1 and V is TRBV11-3; D not resolved. The germline V gene encodes CDR1 SGHNT and CDR2 YENEEA. This CDR3 region has 13 residues. The V and J ends lost 0 bases and 4 bases respectively, with 6 bases between them. The CDR3 bases are TGTGCCAGCAGCTTAGAAGGGAGCACTGAAGCTTTCTTT. As protein: CASSLEGSTEAFF. Using reference TRBV11-3 and TRBJ1-1 for the parts outside the CDR3, the full variable domain is EAGVVQSPRYKIIEKKQPVAFWCNPISGHNTLYWYLQNLGQGPELLIRYENEEAVDDSQLPKDRFSAERLKGVDSTLKIQPAELGDSAVYLCASSLEGSTEAFFGQGTRLTVV.

This clone was observed a single time. V is TRBV4-1 and J is TRBJ1-3, with 10 bases lining up with TRBD1. Trimming removed 0 bases from V and 6 bases from J; junction bases left unmatched: 2. The CDR3 has 15 residues. The V gene's germline CDR1 is MGHRA and CDR2 YSYEKL. The CDR3 here is CASSQEGQGTNTIYF. CDR3 sequence (DNA): TGCGCCAGCAGCCAAGAGGGACAGGGGACAAACACCATATATTTT.

This clone was picked up a small number of times. The chain joins TRBV14 to TRBJ1-1; D remains ambiguous. V was shortened by 0 bases and J by 3 bases, with 5 bases between the two germline ends. Germline V CDR1 and CDR2: SGHDN, FVKESK. The CDR3 totals 13 residues. DNA of the CDR3: TGTGCCAGCAGCCAAGAATTCGACACTGAAGCTTTCTTT. Protein: CASSQEFDTEAFF.

The chain is built from TRBV18 and TRBJ2-7; D remains unclear. Per the germline V gene, CDR1 is KGHSH and CDR2 is LQKENI. V lost 0 bases, J lost 3 bases, and 15 bases lay in between. The CDR3 covers 16 residues. The CDR3 DNA follows: TGTGCCAGCTCACCACCAAACCGGAGCAGTGACTACGAGCAGTACTTC. Translation gives CASSPPNRSSDYEQYF. Looking up the rest from reference TRBV18 and TRBJ2-7 gives the full variable domain: NAGVMQNPRHLVRRRGQEARLRCSPMKGHSHVYWYRQLPEEGLKFMVYLQKENIIDESGMPKERFSAEFPKEGPSILRIQQVVRGDSAAYFCASSPPNRSSDYEQYFGPGTRLTVT.

The chain couples TRBV28 to TRBJ1-1; 8 nucleotides line up with TRBD1. Per the germline V gene, CDR1 is MDHEN and CDR2 is SYDVKM. The CDR3 runs to 14 residues. The V and J ends lost 2 bases and 6 bases, in that order; junction bases with no gene match: 5. CDR3 region: CASSLRQGYAEAFF. The CDR3 coding sequence is TGTGCCAGCAGTTTAAGACAGGGGTACGCTGAAGCTTTCTTT.

As DNA, the CDR3 is TGCGCCAGCAGCTTGGAGGTCGTTGGCCTGCTGCCCGTCCCCCTCCACTTT. Residues: CASSLEVVGLLPVPLHF. V and J are TRBV5-1 and TRBJ1-6; D is unresolved. This CDR3 has 17 residues. The germline V gene encodes CDR1 SGHRS and CDR2 YFSETQ. The V end lost 0 bases, the J end lost 13 bases, and 23 bases lay between the germline ends. Filled out from reference TRBV5-1 and TRBJ1-6, the complete variable domain reads KAGVTQTPRYLIKTRGQQVTLSCSPISGHRSVSWYQQTPGQGLQFLFEYFSETQRNKGNFPGRFSGRQFSNSRSEMNVSTLELGDSALYLCASSLEVVGLLPVPLHFGNGTRLTVT.